The present TCR beta chain was sequenced within a study of shared clonotypes between healthy human individuals. Study information: Each donor contributed plates that comprised three CD4 naive, three CD4 memory, two CD8 naive and one CD8 memory.

Overall study results and limits: It was anticipated that sequencing depth would influence how many clonotypes donors shared.

Germline values: CDR1 SGHTA, CDR2 FQGTGA. The CDR3 covers 13 residues. A remark on this clone: What it binds is not known.

Per the original data handling: ImmunoSEQ output held junction-only sequences without quality scores, so filtering differed. The assay was immunoSEQ multiplex PCR, and TCRdb's table has in-frame clones only and misses some. V and J calls and clone size are those listed in that table; D and trimming were worked out from the DNA. Of 2.3 million or so clones in the sample, 90% to 95% are singletons; the top ten hold 0.3% to 0.4%. Every one of the donors was a Caucasian adult that lived in Nashville, Tennessee. The rearrangement links TRBV7-3 to TRBJ2-5; the D gene is possibly TRBD2 (5 bases). The J call may be mistaken, given a closer DNA end match to TRBJ2-7. Sequencing was done on a sample of naive CD4+ T cells from PBMCs. Subset given: CD45RA+ positively selected. The clonotype originates from a man between 18 and 35 years old in good health. Some clones in this sample may be carry-over from other donors' samples. The CDR3 coding sequence is TGTGCCAGCAGCCGAGGGCCCCCCAACGAGCAGTACTTC. Translated: CASSRGPPNEQYF.